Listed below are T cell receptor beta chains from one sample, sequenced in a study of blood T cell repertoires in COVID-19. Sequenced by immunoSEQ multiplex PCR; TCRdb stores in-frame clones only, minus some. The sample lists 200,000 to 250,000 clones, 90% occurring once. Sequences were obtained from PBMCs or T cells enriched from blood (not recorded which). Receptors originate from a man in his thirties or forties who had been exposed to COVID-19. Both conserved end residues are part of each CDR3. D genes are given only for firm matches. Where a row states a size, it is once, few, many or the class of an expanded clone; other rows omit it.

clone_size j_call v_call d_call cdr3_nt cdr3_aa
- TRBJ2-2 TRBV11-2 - TGTGCCAGCAGCTCACTTGGACAGCTCTCCACCGGGGAGCTGTTTTTT CASSSLGQLSTGELFF
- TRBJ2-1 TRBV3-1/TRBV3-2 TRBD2 TGTGCCAGCAGCCAAGACAGGGGGTTGCGGGGGGGCCTGGTTAATGAGCAGTTCTTC CASSQDRGLRGGLVNEQFF
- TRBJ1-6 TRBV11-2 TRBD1 TGTGCCAGCAGCTTAGCTGTGGTCGGGGACAGGTCCAATTCACCCCTCCACTTT CASSLAVVGDRSNSPLHF
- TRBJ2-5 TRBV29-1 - TGCAGCGTTGTGCCCAGTGCCACCCCCCAAGAGACCCAGTACTTC CSVVPSATPQETQYF
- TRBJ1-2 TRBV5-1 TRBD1 TGCGCCAGCAGCTTGGGGGGATCCCCGGGACAGGCTGGCTACACCTTC CASSLGGSPGQAGYTF
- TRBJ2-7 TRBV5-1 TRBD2 TGCGCCAGCAGCTCTAGCGGGGGGTCAGCCTACGAGCAGTACTTC CASSSSGGSAYEQYF
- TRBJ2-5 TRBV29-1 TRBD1 TGCAGCGTTGTTAGACAGGGCGTAGCGACCCAGTACTTC CSVVRQGVATQYF
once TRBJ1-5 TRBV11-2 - TGTGCCAGCAGCTTAGACCCACGGTACAATCAGCCCCAGCATTTT CASSLDPRYNQPQHF
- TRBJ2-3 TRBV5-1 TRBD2 TGCGCCAGCAGCTTGGCTCTAGCGGGGGCCCCCACAGATACGCAGTATTTT CASSLALAGAPTDTQYF
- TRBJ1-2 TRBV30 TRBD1 TGTGCCGGAACCGGGACAGGATATGGCTACACCTTC CAGTGTGYGYTF
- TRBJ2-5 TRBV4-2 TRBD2 TGTGCCAGCAGCGGTAGCGGGGGGGAGACCCAGTACTTC CASSGSGGETQYF
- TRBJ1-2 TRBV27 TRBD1 TGTGCCAGCAGTTTACAAGGGACAGGGGGCTACTATGGCTACACCTTC CASSLQGTGGYYGYTF
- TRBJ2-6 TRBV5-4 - TGTGCCGGTCATCCGGGACTGGTAACTGGGGCCAACGTCCTGACTTTC CAGHPGLVTGANVLTF
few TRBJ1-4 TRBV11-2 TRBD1 TGTGCCAGCAGCTTAGATCGGAGACCCGGGACAGAATATAATGAAAAACTGTTTTTT CASSLDRRPGTEYNEKLFF
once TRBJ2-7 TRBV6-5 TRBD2 TGTGCCTGCGGGGGTAACTCCTACGAGCAGTACTTC CACGGNSYEQYF
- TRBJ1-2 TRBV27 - TGTGCCAGCAGCAGCCCTTTACGAGGGTTGGATGGCTACACCTTC CASSSPLRGLDGYTF
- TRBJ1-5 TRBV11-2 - TGTGCCAGCAGCCCATCTTCGGGTGCTCAGCCCCAGCATTTT CASSPSSGAQPQHF
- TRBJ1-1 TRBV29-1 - TGCAGCGTCCGACAGTTCCACACTGAAGCTTTCTTT CSVRQFHTEAFF
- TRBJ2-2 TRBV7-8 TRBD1 TGTGCCAGCAGCTTCGGACAGGGGGTCGGGGAGCTGTTTTTT CASSFGQGVGELFF
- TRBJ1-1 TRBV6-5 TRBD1 TGTGCCAGCAGTCTTGACAGGGAGGCTGAAGCTTTCTTT CASSLDREAEAFF
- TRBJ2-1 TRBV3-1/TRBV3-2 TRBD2 TGTGCCAGCAGCCAAGATTATTCGGGGGGGCCCGGTGAGCAGTTCTTC CASSQDYSGGPGEQFF
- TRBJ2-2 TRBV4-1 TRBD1 TGCGCCAGCAGCCAAGGACAGGGCGGGGAGCTGTTTTTT CASSQGQGGELFF
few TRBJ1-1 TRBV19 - TGTGCCAGTAGTATACTGGGAGATGGGGCTGAAGCTTTCTTT CASSILGDGAEAFF
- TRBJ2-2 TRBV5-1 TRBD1 TGCGCCAGCAGCCCGGAAGGGACAGGGTTGAACACCGGGGAGCTGTTTTTT CASSPEGTGLNTGELFF
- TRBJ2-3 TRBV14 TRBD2 TGTGCCAGCAGCCGACGTATCCGGGGACTAGCGGGGAACACAGATACGCAGTATTTT CASSRRIRGLAGNTDTQYF
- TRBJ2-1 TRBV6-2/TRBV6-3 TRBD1 TGTGCCAGCAGCTACTATCGGACAGGGGGGCAGTTCTTC CASSYYRTGGQFF
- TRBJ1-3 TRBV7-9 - TGTGCCAGCAGCTTAACCGGTGGTGGAAACACCATATATTTT CASSLTGGGNTIYF
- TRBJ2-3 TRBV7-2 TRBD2 TGTGCCGGACAGCCCGGGGGGGGAGATACGCAGTATTTT CAGQPGGGDTQYF
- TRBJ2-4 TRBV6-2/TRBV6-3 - TGTGCCAGCAGTTACCAATCAGCCAAAAACATTCAGTACTTC CASSYQSAKNIQYF
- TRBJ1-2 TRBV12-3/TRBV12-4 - TGTGCCAGCAGACCTGGCGGAAACTATGGCTACACCTTC CASRPGGNYGYTF
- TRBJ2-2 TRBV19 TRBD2 TGTGCCGTAAGCGGGACGGCTAACACCGGGGAGCTGTTTTTT CAVSGTANTGELFF
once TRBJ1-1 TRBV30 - TGTGCCTGGGCCACTCAGGGGAACACTGAAGCTTTCTTT CAWATQGNTEAFF
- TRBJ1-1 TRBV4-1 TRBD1 TGCGCCAGCAGCCGTCTACAGGGGTTGGCTGAAGCTTTCTTT CASSRLQGLAEAFF
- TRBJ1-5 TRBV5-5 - TGTGCCAGCAGCCCAAGGGGGGGGACCAATCAGCCCCAGCATTTT CASSPRGGTNQPQHF
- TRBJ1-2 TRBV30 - TGTGCCTGGACGGGCAGGGGTGGTGGCTACACCTTC CAWTGRGGGYTF